A selection of T cell receptor beta chains follows, all from one sample in a study of CD8 T cells in Susac syndrome. Via MiXCR, TCRdb re-called the immunoSEQ multiplex PCR reads, giving one row per CDR3 protein. This table has some 260,000 distinct CDR3 sequences, roughly 85% appearing once. The specimen sequenced was CD8+ T cells from PBMCs. Receptors originate from a human donor with multiple sclerosis. Each CDR3 is given with its conserved first and last residue. D genes are given only for firm matches. Part of the rows lack a size; the others show once, few, many or a class for expanded clones.

D	V	J	size	DNA	CDR3
.	TRBV19	TRBJ2-1	.	TGTGCCAGTAGTATTAGCGGCTCCTACAATGAGCAGTTCTTC	CASSISGSYNEQFF
.	TRBV28	TRBJ1-2	.	TGTGCCAGCAGTTTCTGGGGAAGGACCCTCCGTCCTGACTATGGCTACACCTTC	CASSFWGRTLRPDYGYTF
TRBD1	TRBV29-1	TRBJ1-1	.	TGCAGCGTTGTCGACCCGGGACAGGGGGCTTCTGAAGCTTTCTTT	CSVVDPGQGASEAFF
TRBD1	TRBV7-9	TRBJ1-2	.	TGTGCCAGCAGCTTAGTAGACAGGGAATCTGGTGGCTACACCTTC	CASSLVDRESGGYTF
.	TRBV5-1	TRBJ1-2	once	TGCGCCAGCACCTGGGAGCTTGGGTCTGATGGCTACACCTTC	CASTWELGSDGYTF
.	TRBV19	TRBJ2-7	few	TGTGCCAGTAGTATAGACAACTACGAGCAGTACTTC	CASSIDNYEQYF
.	TRBV7-8	TRBJ2-1	few	TGTGCCAGCAGCCCCCGCGGGCTGAGCTCCTACAATGAGCAGTTCTTC	CASSPRGLSSYNEQFF
.	TRBV5-4	TRBJ2-7	.	TGTGCCAGCAGCTATTCCTCAAGACTCAGCTACGAGCAGTACTTC	CASSYSSRLSYEQYF
.	TRBV27	TRBJ2-4	.	TGTGCCAGCATAGGGGCCAAAAACATTCAGTACTTC	CASIGAKNIQYF
.	TRBV9	TRBJ2-2	.	TGTGCCAGCAGCGGGGCCGGGGAGCTGTTTTTT	CASSGAGELFF
.	TRBV10-3	TRBJ1-5	.	TGTGCCACCCAGGTTTATAGCAATCAGCCCCAGCATTTT	CATQVYSNQPQHF
TRBD2	TRBV7-3	TRBJ2-6	.	TGTGCCAGCAGCTCACCCGCACCCGAGCGGGAGGGACCCGGGGCCAACGTCCTGACTTTC	CASSSPAPEREGPGANVLTF
.	TRBV20-1	TRBJ2-5	.	TGCAGTGCTATTCCCTTCGGGACGGGAGAGACCCAGTACTTC	CSAIPFGTGETQYF
.	TRBV28	TRBJ2-7	.	TGTGCCAGCCGAGGGCTGGGCGGTGCCTACGAGCAGTACTTC	CASRGLGGAYEQYF
.	TRBV7-8	TRBJ2-1	.	TGTGCCAGCAGCTTAGCTCTAGGGGGAGTAATAGATGAGCAGTTCTTC	CASSLALGGVIDEQFF